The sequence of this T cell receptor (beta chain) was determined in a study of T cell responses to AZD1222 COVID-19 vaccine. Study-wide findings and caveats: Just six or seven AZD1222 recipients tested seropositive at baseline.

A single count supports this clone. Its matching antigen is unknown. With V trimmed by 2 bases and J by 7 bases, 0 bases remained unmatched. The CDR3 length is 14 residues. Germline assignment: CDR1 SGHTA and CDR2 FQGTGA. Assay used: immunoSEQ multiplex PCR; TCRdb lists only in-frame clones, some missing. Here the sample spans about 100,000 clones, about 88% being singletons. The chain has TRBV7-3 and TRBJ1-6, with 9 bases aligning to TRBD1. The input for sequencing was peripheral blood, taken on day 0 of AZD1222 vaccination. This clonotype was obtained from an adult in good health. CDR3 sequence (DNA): TGTGCCAGCAGCTTAGACAGGGGGAATTCACCCCTCCACTTT. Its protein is CASSLDRGNSPLHF.